These T cell receptor beta chains were read from a single sample in a study of blood T cell repertoires in COVID-19. Some clones are missing from TCRdb's copy, which holds only in-frame ones; the method was immunoSEQ multiplex PCR. The sample shows around 200,000 clones, approximately 85% of them seen only once. Sequencing used peripheral blood. Source of these receptors: a woman of 80 years or more with acute or convalescent COVID-19. Both conserved end residues are part of each CDR3. A D gene is named only where the DNA matches it firmly. Only part of the rows carry a size: once, few, many, or a class if the clone is expanded.

cdr3_length j_call d_call clone_size v_call cdr3_aa cdr3_nt
15 TRBJ1-1 TRBD1 - TRBV14 CASRETGGWFTEAFF TGTGCCAGCAGAGAGACAGGGGGCTGGTTCACTGAAGCTTTCTTT
16 TRBJ2-7 - - TRBV27 CASSFPDSSSYFEQYF TGTGCCAGCAGTTTCCCCGACAGCAGCTCTTATTTCGAGCAGTACTTC
18 TRBJ1-5 TRBD1 few TRBV2 CASSEMDRASLWGQPQHF TGTGCCAGCAGTGAAATGGACAGGGCTTCCCTGTGGGGTCAGCCCCAGCATTTT
13 TRBJ1-6 - - TRBV27 CASSLSENSPLHF TGTGCCAGCAGTTTATCCGAGAATTCACCCCTCCACTTT
17 TRBJ2-1 TRBD2 once TRBV2 CASSYPGWAGGTNEQFF TGTGCCAGCAGCTACCCCGGATGGGCGGGAGGTACCAATGAGCAGTTCTTC
15 TRBJ2-3 - - TRBV7-8 CASSLAAGRTDTQYF TGTGCCAGCAGCTTAGCGGCAGGGCGCACAGATACGCAGTATTTT
14 TRBJ2-5 TRBD1 - TRBV5-4 CASSPRTGQETQYF TGTGCCAGCAGCCCTCGGACAGGGCAAGAGACCCAGTACTTC
16 TRBJ1-4 - - TRBV28 CASTSRGVRKKEKLFF TGTGCCAGCACCTCCAGGGGTGTCAGAAAAAAAGAAAAACTGTTTTTT
15 TRBJ2-1 TRBD2 - TRBV6-5 CASSHQTSGWDEQFF TGTGCCAGCAGCCACCAGACTAGCGGATGGGATGAGCAGTTCTTC
17 TRBJ1-6 - - TRBV4-2 CASSQERGDTYNSPLHF TGTGCCAGCAGCCAAGAGCGGGGGGACACTTATAATTCACCCCTCCACTTT
14 TRBJ1-2 - - TRBV4-2 CASSQGGEYYGYTF TGTGCCAGCAGCCAAGGGGGAGAGTATTATGGCTACACCTTC
14 TRBJ1-2 TRBD1 - TRBV7-9 CASSIGQGNYGYTF TGTGCCAGCAGCATTGGACAGGGGAACTATGGCTACACCTTC
15 TRBJ1-6 - - TRBV5-1 CASSLDAGADSPLHF TGCGCCAGCAGCTTGGATGCAGGGGCCGATTCACCCCTCCACTTT
14 TRBJ1-2 - - TRBV29-1 CSVDRAGEGYGYTF TGCAGCGTTGATAGGGCGGGGGAGGGCTATGGCTACACCTTC
14 TRBJ1-1 - - TRBV6-5 CASSTNRDWSEAFF TGTGCCAGTAGTACAAACAGGGATTGGTCTGAAGCTTTCTTT
14 TRBJ2-7 - - TRBV23-1 CASSRGGSTLEQYF TGCGCCAGCAGTCGGGGGGGCAGCACGCTCGAGCAGTACTTC
15 TRBJ1-4 TRBD1 once TRBV30 CAWSVARGANEKLFF TGTGCCTGGAGTGTAGCCAGGGGGGCTAATGAAAAACTGTTTTTT
15 TRBJ2-3 - - TRBV19 CASSISSGDTDTQYF TGTGCCAGTAGTATAAGTAGCGGAGACACAGATACGCAGTATTTT
14 TRBJ2-7 - - TRBV5-1 CASSFRTASYEQYF TGCGCCAGCAGCTTCCGGACAGCTTCCTACGAGCAGTACTTC
14 TRBJ2-1 TRBD1 - TRBV6-5 CASSYGQGGRIQFF TGTGCCAGCAGTTACGGACAGGGGGGTAGAATACAGTTCTTC